The 24 T cell receptor beta chains listed next were all sequenced from one sample in a study of blood T cells in healthy people across ages (dated by TCRdb to about 2015). The receptor library was made with 5' RACE. Reads for this sample came from an Illumina HiSeq 2500. A second PCR of roughly 6 to 11 cycles was run with a J-beta primer mix and a sample-barcoded 5' primer. TCRdb reran the public reads through fastp at Q25 and MiXCR, keeping productive beta chains. Rows matching on CDR3 protein sequence are summarized as one entry with the most common DNA and genes. The sample table holds 550,000 to 650,000 distinct CDR3 sequences, of which approximately 30% were seen once. The ten largest account for about 15% of the sample. Sample: blood. The receptors were sampled from a woman older than 75 in good health.

The J gene is TRBJ2-3, the V gene TRBV29-1; D tentatively fits TRBD1 or TRBD2 (5 bases each). Deletions cut 7 bases from V and 2 bases from J, with 22 bases between. In germline, CDR1 is SQVTM, CDR2 ANQGSEA. The CDR3 has 16 amino acids. CDR3 loop: CSGRNLRDAPTDTQYF. The CDR3, as DNA: TGCAGCGGGAGAAACCTCCGGGACGCCCCCACAGATACGCAGTATTTT.

V and J are TRBV6-1 and TRBJ2-1, with 9 bases matching TRBD2. Germline V lookup: CDR1 MNHNS, CDR2 SASEGT. The V and J ends lost 5 bases and 10 bases, in that order; junction bases with no gene match: 9. This CDR3 has 14 residues. CDR3 protein: CASSRTRTSAEQFF. As DNA, the CDR3 is TGTGCCAGCAGTAGAACCAGGACTAGCGCGGAGCAGTTCTTC.

With regard to this clonotype: Being one base from a much bigger clone, this may be a read error. This chain uses TRBV7-3 with TRBJ1-2, with 12 bases identical to TRBD1. The germline CDR1 and CDR2 sequences are SGHTA and FQGTGA. The CDR3 totals 16 residues. DNA of the CDR3: TGTGCCGGCAGCCCGTCCGGGACAGGGGGCGTCAGTGGCTACACCTTC. The encoded protein is CAGSPSGTGGVSGYTF.

This clonotype appeared many times. The V and J genes are TRBV7-2 and TRBJ1-2; D is unclear. Germline CDR1 SGHTA, CDR2 FQGNSA. CDR3 length: 14 amino acids. V was clipped by 0 bases and J by 4 bases, with 9 bases between them. For the CDR3, the DNA is TGTGCCAGCAGCTTAGCGCCGACGGCCTATGGCTACACCTTC. This codes for CASSLAPTAYGYTF.

A remark on this clonotype: A much larger clone differs from this one at a single base, so this may be a read error. The genes are TRBV20-1 and TRBJ2-5, with D maybe TRBD2 (5 bases). Germline CDR1 reads DFQATT; CDR2 reads SNEGSKA (reference sequence). This CDR3 is 10 amino acids long. Trimming removed 6 bases from V and 9 bases from J, with 11 bases in between. Here the CDR3 reads CSADGGPQYF. The CDR3 DNA is TGCAGTGCGGACGGAGGTCCCCAGTACTTC.

The CDR3 region is CTSSLDSGGCGGYTF. The CDR3 region has the DNA TGTACCAGCAGCTTGGATTCAGGGGGCTGTGGTGGCTACACCTTC. This chain joins TRBV7-2 and TRBJ1-2; TRBD1 matches at 8 bases. The CDR3 contains 15 residues. Germline V gene sequence: CDR1 SGHTA, CDR2 FQGNSA. The V segment lost 3 bases and the J segment 7 bases; nucleotides outside the gene matches: 10. The full variable domain, completed using reference TRBV7-2 and TRBJ1-2, is GAGVSQSPSNKVTEKGKDVELRCDPISGHTALYWYRQSLGQGLEFLIYFQGNSAPDKSGLPSDRFSAERTGGSVSTLTIQRTQQEDSAVYLCTSSLDSGGCGGYTFGSGTRLTVV.

Note on this clonotype: The DNA is omitted, as the CDR3 cannot be located on it reliably, and the CDR3 follows TCRdb's listing. V usage is TRBV6-6 and J usage is TRBJ1-2; the table's D call TRBD1 went unverified against the DNA. Germline V lookup: CDR1 MNHNY, CDR2 SVGAGI (reference sequence). The CDR3 spans 14 residues, counting both ends. The CDR3 sequence is CASSYVGQGTGHTF.

Regarding this clonotype: Possible read error: a much larger clone is one base away. The genes are TRBV10-3 and TRBJ1-5; tentatively, D is TRBD1 (6 bases). Trimming removed 0 bases at V and 11 bases at J, with 17 bases between. This CDR3 spans 15 amino acids. Per the germline V gene, CDR1 is ENHRY and CDR2 is SYGVKD. This CDR3 reads CAISESTGVGQSQHF. CDR3 DNA sequence: TGTGCCATCAGTGAGTCAACCGGGGTTGGACAGTCCCAGCATTTT.

This clonotype showed up many times. This sequence joins TRBV20-1 and TRBJ2-1, with TRBD2 matching 7 bases. This CDR3 contains 14 residues. The trim removed 0 bases at V and 4 bases at J, leaving 3 bases unmatched. Germline V lookup: CDR1 DFQATT, CDR2 SNEGSKA (reference sequence). The CDR3 sequence is CSARDRGGYNEQFF. In DNA form, the CDR3 reads TGCAGTGCTAGAGATCGCGGGGGTTACAATGAGCAGTTCTTC.

V is TRBV20-1 and J is TRBJ2-3; the match to TRBD2 covers 7 bases. V trimming: 3 bases; J trimming: 5 bases; junction bases outside the gene matches: 5. The CDR3 consists of 13 residues. Per germline, CDR1 DFQATT and CDR2 SNEGSKA (reference sequence). CDR3 sequence (DNA): TGCAGTGCTAGCCCCTCGGGAGGAGATACGCAGTATTTT. Translation: CSASPSGGDTQYF.

To note about this clonotype: Its ends do not fully match the called genes, so a read error is possible. The chain uses TRBV10-3 and TRBJ2-7; maybe TRBD1 (6 bases). Germline V CDR1 and CDR2: ENHRY, SYGVKD. There are 12 residues in the CDR3. The CDR3 sequence: CATSQGLNERYF. The CDR3 DNA sequence: TGTGCCACCAGTCAGGGGTTGAACGAGCGGTACTTC.

This clonotype was found once. The rearrangement uses TRBV19 and TRBJ2-1; no reliable D call. Germline V gene data show CDR1 as LNHDA and CDR2 as SQIVND (reference sequence). The CDR3 loop spans 13 amino acids. V was trimmed by 3 bases and J by 6 bases, leaving 9 bases between them. The CDR3 spells CASSMSVPNEQFF. The CDR3 DNA follows: TGTGCCAGTAGTATGTCGGTTCCCAATGAGCAGTTCTTC.

Regarding this clonotype: This may be a read error, as it is one base from a much larger clone. The chain links TRBV5-1 to TRBJ2-7; TRBD1 agrees at 7 bases. This CDR3 is 14 amino acids long. The germline gives CDR1 SGHRS, CDR2 YFSETQ. The CDR3 sequence: CTSSLVVRGQEQYF. The CDR3 region has the DNA TGCACCAGCAGCTTGGTGGTAAGGGGGCAGGAGCAGTACTTC.

V and J are TRBV24-1 and TRBJ2-1; unclear D gene. CDR3 length: 13 amino acids. Germline V gives CDR1 KGHDR, CDR2 SFDVKD. Trimming took 9 bases from V and 2 from J, leaving 10 bases between them. CDR3 nucleotide sequence: TGTGCCACCCGAGGTCGAACCTACAATGAGCAGTTCTTC. It codes for CATRGRTYNEQFF.

This clonotype was detected only a few times. Being one base from a much bigger clone, this may be a read error. The chain carries TRBV20-1 and TRBJ2-7; the D gene is possibly TRBD1 (8 bases). Germline V gives CDR1 DFQATT, CDR2 SNEGSKA (reference sequence). The CDR3 covers 12 residues. CDR3 in amino acids: CRATGGGYEQYF. In nucleotides, the CDR3 is TGCAGGGCTACAGGGGGGGGATACGAGCAGTACTTC.

Concerning this clonotype itself: This could be a read error, since a much larger clone is one nucleotide away. The V call is TRBV6-5, the J call TRBJ2-7; D is ambiguous. There are 11 residues in the CDR3. The germline gives CDR1 MNHEY, CDR2 SVGAGI. V was clipped by 7 bases and J by 5 bases, with 9 bases between them. The CDR3 bases are TGTGCCAGCAACATCCGGAACGAGCAGTACTTC. Translation: CASNIRNEQYF.

Only a few counts were recorded for this clonotype. It may be a read error: a sequence one base away is much more abundant. J is TRBJ2-7 and V is TRBV20-1, with 11 bases identical to TRBD2. With V trimmed by 3 bases and J by 7 bases, 11 bases remained unmatched. This CDR3 is built from 15 residues. Germline CDR1 reads DFQATT; CDR2 reads SNEGSKA (reference sequence). The CDR3 loop reads CSARVAGGNNNEQYF. Written as DNA, the CDR3 is TGCAGTGCTAGGGTAGCGGGGGGGAACAACAATGAGCAGTACTTC.

This clonotype was counted only a few times. A much larger clone differs from this one at a single base, so this may be a read error. The rearrangement links TRBV20-1 to TRBJ2-5; 11 bases match TRBD1. Looked up from germline, CDR1 is DFQATT and CDR2 is SNEGSKA (reference sequence). Trimming cost V 6 bases and J 11 bases; bases outside gene matches: 14. This CDR3 contains 14 residues. The CDR3 DNA follows: TGCAGTGCGGCGGGACAGGGGGAGTACAATGAGCAGTACTTC. This translates into CSAAGQGEYNEQYF.

The genes are TRBV7-9 and TRBJ1-1; a weak D match, TRBD1 (6 bases). V lost 0 bases and J 8 bases, leaving 13 bases between the germline ends. Germline lookup yields CDR1 SEHNR and CDR2 FQNEAQ (reference sequence). The CDR3 spans 14 residues. This CDR3 is CASSLALRGPEAFF. The CDR3 DNA reads TGTGCCAGCAGCTTAGCGCTCAGGGGCCCAGAAGCTTTCTTT.

This clonotype was counted ten times or more. V gene TRBV21-1 combines with J gene TRBJ2-1. TRBV21-1 is a recognized pseudogene. This CDR3 spans 15 amino acids. The CDR3: CASSGNLSSYNEQFF. In DNA, the CDR3 is TGTGCCAGCAGCGGGAACCTGAGCTCCTACAATGAGCAGTTCTTC.

V is TRBV27 and J is TRBJ1-4, with D perhaps matching TRBD1 (5 bases). This CDR3 has 17 amino acids. V was cut by 6 bases and J by 1 base, with 18 bases left in between. Germline values: CDR1 MNHEY, CDR2 SMNVEV (reference sequence). In nucleotides, the CDR3 is TGTGCCAGCAGCTCACTATTGGGGGGACGAACTAATGAAAAACTGTTTTTT. Its translation: CASSSLLGGRTNEKLFF.

This clonotype was observed once. A clone one base away is much larger, so this may be a read error. V gene TRBV6-5 combines with J gene TRBJ2-1; 8 bases map to TRBD2. Germline values: CDR1 MNHEY, CDR2 SVGAGI. This CDR3 has 14 residues. V lost 6 bases to trimming and J lost 13 bases; unmatched junction nucleotides: 14. CDR3 nucleotides: TGTGCCAGCAGCCCACGGGGGGGGTATGAGACCCAGTTCTTC. It translates to CASSPRGGYETQFF.

There are many counts of this clonotype. The chain has TRBV7-2 and TRBJ2-1, with unresolved D. Trimming left V 1 base short and J 4 bases short, with 17 bases between. Germline CDR1 and CDR2: SGHTA and FQGNSA. The length of the CDR3 is 17 residues. CDR3 sequence (DNA): TGTGCCAGCAGCTTAGGGCCGTCCGGGCTCAGGTACAATGAGCAGTTCTTC. It yields the protein CASSLGPSGLRYNEQFF.

This clonotype was found many times. The chain employs TRBV3-1 and TRBJ2-5, with a possible D match to TRBD1 (6 bases). This CDR3 has 15 amino acids. CDR1 and CDR2 (germline): LGHDT, YNNKEL (reference sequence). Trimming pared 1 base from V and 9 bases from J, leaving 18 bases between. CDR3 DNA: TGTGCCAGCAGCCAAGTGGATACAGGCCCAGGGGCCCAGTACTTC. Translating gives CASSQVDTGPGAQYF.